The rows below give T cell receptor beta chains drawn from one sample of a study. Generated by immunoSEQ multiplex PCR, the TCRdb table keeps only in-frame clones and is missing some. This table has some 70,000 clones, around 93% appearing once. Sequenced: PBMCs. Source of these receptors: a man aged 40-49 years with rheumatoid arthritis. Each CDR3 is given with its conserved first and last residue. D genes are given only for firm matches. Size tells how often a clone was seen (once, few, many) or the class of an expanded clone, and some rows leave it out.

D,size,V,J,DNA,CDR3
NA,once,TRBV27,TRBJ1-2,TGTGCCAGCAGGGCTAACTATGGCTACACCTTC,CASRANYGYTF
NA,NA,TRBV5-6,TRBJ2-2,TGTGCCAGCAGCTCAAGAATTGACACCGGGGAGCTGTTTTTT,CASSSRIDTGELFF
NA,NA,TRBV13,TRBJ1-1,TGTGCCAGCAGCCCTGCAGTGAACACTGAAGCTTTCTTT,CASSPAVNTEAFF
TRBD2,NA,TRBV2,TRBJ2-5,TGTGCCAGCAGGGCGGGACTAGCGGGCCAAGAGACCCAGTACTTC,CASRAGLAGQETQYF
TRBD2,NA,TRBV19,TRBJ2-1,TGTGCCAGTAGTATGGGACTAGCGTTGAGCTCCTACAATGAGCAGTTCTTC,CASSMGLALSSYNEQFF
NA,NA,TRBV5-1,TRBJ2-7,TGCGCCAGCAGCCTCTCGGGAGTAAGCTACGAGCAGTACTTC,CASSLSGVSYEQYF
NA,NA,TRBV19,TRBJ1-5,TGTGCCAGTACCATTGGGGGTATTCAGCCCCAGCATTTT,CASTIGGIQPQHF
NA,NA,TRBV10-3,TRBJ2-1,TGTGCCATCAGTGCAGAGGGTTACAATGAGCAGTTCTTC,CAISAEGYNEQFF
NA,few,TRBV6-5,TRBJ1-3,TGTGCCAGCAGTTTACAGGGAACTGGAAACACCATATATTTT,CASSLQGTGNTIYF
NA,NA,TRBV19,TRBJ1-1,TGTGCCAGTAGTACCACCCGAAGGGACACTGAAGCTTTCTTT,CASSTTRRDTEAFF